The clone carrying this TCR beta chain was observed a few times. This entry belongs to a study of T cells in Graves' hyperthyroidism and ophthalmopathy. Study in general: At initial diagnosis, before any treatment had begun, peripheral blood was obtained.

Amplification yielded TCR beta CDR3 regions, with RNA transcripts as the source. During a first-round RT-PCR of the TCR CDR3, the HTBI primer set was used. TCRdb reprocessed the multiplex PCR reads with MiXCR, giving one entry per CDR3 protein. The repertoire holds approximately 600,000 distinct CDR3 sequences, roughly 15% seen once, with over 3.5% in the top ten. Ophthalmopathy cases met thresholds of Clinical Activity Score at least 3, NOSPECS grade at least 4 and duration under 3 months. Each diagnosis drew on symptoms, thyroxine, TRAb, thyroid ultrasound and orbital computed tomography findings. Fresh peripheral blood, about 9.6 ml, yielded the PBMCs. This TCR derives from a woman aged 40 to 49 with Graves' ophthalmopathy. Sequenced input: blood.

The CDR3 DNA is TGTGCCAGCAGTCGAGCGGGAGGCCAAAGGGGTTACGAGCAGTACTTC. It is translated as CASSRAGGQRGYEQYF. J is TRBJ2-7 and V is TRBV11-2; TRBD2 agrees at 9 bases. This CDR3 region has 16 residues. V was pared by 6 bases and J by 4 bases, with 13 bases of the junction left unmatched. Germline assignment: CDR1 SGHAT and CDR2 FQNNGV.